This TCR beta chain was retrieved from a study of T-cell reconstitution after alpha-beta-depleted transplantation in children. This clonotype was seen a handful of times. Using unique molecular identifiers, the investigators prepared the TCRbeta library. TCRdb reanalysed the PCR reads using MiXCR and keeps one entry per CDR3 protein. The data contain a few hundred thousand distinct CDR3 sequences, 10% to 15% of them singletons. The CDR3 spans 14 residues. Deletions cut 6 bases from V and 11 bases from J, with 21 bases between. Per the germline V gene, CDR1 is KGHSH and CDR2 is LQKENI. The sample here was PBMCs, taken from the stem cell graft. This clonotype was obtained from a human donor who donated a stem cell graft to a child with Fanconi anemia. The gene calls are TRBV18 and TRBJ2-3; D assignment may be TRBD1 or TRBD2 (5 bases each). Written as DNA, the CDR3 is TGTGCCAGCTCCGAACAGAAAGAGGGGCCTCGGCAGTATTTT. Residues: CASSEQKEGPRQYF.